One TCR beta chain is described in this entry. Its antigen remains unknown. Only in-frame clones appear in the TCRdb table, and some are missing; sequencing was by immunoSEQ multiplex PCR. This table holds roughly 50,000 clones, roughly 90% found once. This sample is drawn from a study of OX40 agonist ivuxolimab in advanced cancers. General study findings and limits: Clonal expansion was seen in CD4+ and CD8+ blood T cells by week 6 at 0.1 to 3.0 mg/kg.

The CDR3 runs to 14 residues. Trimming removed 6 bases from V and 5 bases from J, with 16 bases in between. Germline lookup yields CDR1 MNHEY and CDR2 SVGAGI. V gene TRBV6-5 combines with J gene TRBJ1-1, with D possibly being TRBD1 (6 bases). Sequencing used CD4+ or CD8+ T cells sorted from blood, obtained in a trial of the OX40 agonist ivuxolimab. This sequence originates from an adult with an advanced solid tumor such as melanoma, head and neck, liver or kidney cancer. The CDR3 DNA reads as TGTGCCAGCAGCGTTCAAGGGGGAGTAACTGAAGCTTTCTTT. Its protein product is CASSVQGGVTEAFF.